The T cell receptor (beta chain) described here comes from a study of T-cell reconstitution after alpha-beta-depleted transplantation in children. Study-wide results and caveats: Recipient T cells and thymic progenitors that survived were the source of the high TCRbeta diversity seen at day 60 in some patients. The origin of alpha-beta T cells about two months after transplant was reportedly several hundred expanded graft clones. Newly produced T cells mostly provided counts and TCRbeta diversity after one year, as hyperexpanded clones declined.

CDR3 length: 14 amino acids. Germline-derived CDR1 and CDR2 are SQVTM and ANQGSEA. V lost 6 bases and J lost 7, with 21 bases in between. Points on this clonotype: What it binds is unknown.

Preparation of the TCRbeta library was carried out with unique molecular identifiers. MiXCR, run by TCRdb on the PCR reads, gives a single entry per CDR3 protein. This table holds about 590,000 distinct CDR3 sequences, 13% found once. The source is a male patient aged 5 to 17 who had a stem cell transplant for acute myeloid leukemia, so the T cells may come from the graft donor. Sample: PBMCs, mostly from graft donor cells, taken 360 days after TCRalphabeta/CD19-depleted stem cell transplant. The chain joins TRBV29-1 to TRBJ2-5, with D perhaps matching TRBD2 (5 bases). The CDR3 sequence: CSVEPLTKRGTQYF. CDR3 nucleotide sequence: TGCAGCGTCGAGCCATTAACCAAACGGGGGACCCAGTACTTC.